The clone carrying this T cell receptor (beta chain) showed up just a few times. Its specificity is unknown. One junction end does not reproduce the germline sequence, and a read error may be involved. These data originate in a study of T cell repertoires in cytomegalovirus infection. Turning to the study itself: CMV epitopes in the study were HLA-C-restricted (recently identified) and HLA-B-restricted (well studied). Both CMV infection and a matching HLA type were indicated by public TCR beta signatures.

Whole-study findings and limits: Carriage of CMV together with the relevant HLA was identifiable through cumulative public TCR beta family frequency. The response measured ex vivo was dominated by TCR beta clonotypes (HLA-C-restricted and CMV-specific).

TCRdb itself ran the reads through MiXCR, one entry per CDR3 protein. The sample shows about 220,000 distinct CDR3 sequences, 35% to 40% of them seen only once. The sample here was CD8+ T cells from cultured PBMCs, taken from culture after CMV antigen stimulation. This receptor was identified in a human donor in good health (CMV status not recorded). Some clones in this sample may be carry-over from other donors' samples.

Written as DNA, the CDR3 is TGTGCAAGCAGCTGGGACACCCCTGGAGACGAGAAGTACTTC. Translated, it gives CASSWDTPGDEKYF. The rearrangement links TRBV7-8 to TRBJ2-7; TRBD1 is a possible D gene (6 bases). CDR3 size: 14 residues. Germline lookup yields CDR1 SGHVS and CDR2 FQNEAQ.